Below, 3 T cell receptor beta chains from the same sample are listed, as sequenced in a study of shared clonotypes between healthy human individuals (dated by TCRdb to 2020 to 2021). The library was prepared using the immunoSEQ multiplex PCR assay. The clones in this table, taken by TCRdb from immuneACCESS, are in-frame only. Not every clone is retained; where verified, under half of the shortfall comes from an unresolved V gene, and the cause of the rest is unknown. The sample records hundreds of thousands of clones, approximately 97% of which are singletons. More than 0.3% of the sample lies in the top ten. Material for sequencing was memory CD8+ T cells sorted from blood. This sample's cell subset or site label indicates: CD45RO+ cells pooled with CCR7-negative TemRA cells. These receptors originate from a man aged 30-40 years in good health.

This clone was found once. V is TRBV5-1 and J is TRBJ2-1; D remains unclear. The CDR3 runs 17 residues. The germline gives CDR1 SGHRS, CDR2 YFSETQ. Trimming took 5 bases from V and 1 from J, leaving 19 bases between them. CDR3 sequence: CASSPSTHTHSYNEQFF. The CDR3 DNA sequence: TGCGCCAGCAGTCCCAGCACTCACACCCATTCCTACAATGAGCAGTTCTTC. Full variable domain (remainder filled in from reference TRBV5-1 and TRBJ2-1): KAGVTQTPRYLIKTRGQQVTLSCSPISGHRSVSWYQQTPGQGLQFLFEYFSETQRNKGNFPGRFSGRQFSNSRSEMNVSTLELGDSALYLCASSPSTHTHSYNEQFFGPGTRLTVL.

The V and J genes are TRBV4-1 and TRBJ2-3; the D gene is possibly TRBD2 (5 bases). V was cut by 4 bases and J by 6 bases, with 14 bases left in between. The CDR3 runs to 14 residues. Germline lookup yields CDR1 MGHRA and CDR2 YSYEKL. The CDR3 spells CASSPILGADTQYF. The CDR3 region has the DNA TGCGCCAGCAGCCCCATCCTGGGAGCGGATACGCAGTATTTT.

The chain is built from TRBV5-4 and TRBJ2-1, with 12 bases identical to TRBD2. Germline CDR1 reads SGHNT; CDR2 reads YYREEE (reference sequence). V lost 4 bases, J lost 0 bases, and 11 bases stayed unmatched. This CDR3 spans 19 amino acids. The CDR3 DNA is TGTGCCAGCAGCCGACCCGGGACTAGCGGGCACGCCTCCTACAATGAGCAGTTCTTC. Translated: CASSRPGTSGHASYNEQFF.